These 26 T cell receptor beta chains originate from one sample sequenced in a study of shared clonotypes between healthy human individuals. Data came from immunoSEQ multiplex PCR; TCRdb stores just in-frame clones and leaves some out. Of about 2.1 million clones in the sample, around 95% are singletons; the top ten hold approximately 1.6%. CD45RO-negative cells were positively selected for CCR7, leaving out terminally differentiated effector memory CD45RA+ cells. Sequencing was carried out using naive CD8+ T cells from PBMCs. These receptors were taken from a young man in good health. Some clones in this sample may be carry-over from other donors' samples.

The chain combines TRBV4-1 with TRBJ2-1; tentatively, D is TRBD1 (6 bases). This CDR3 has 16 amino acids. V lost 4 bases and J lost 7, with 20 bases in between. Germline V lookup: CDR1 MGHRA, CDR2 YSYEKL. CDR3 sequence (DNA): TGCGCCAGCAGCCCCCACCCCACACAGGGCGGGAATGAGCAGTTCTTC. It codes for CASSPHPTQGGNEQFF.

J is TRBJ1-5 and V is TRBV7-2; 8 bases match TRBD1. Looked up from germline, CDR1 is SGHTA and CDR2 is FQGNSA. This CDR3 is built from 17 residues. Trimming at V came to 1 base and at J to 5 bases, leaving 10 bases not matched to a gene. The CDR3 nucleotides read TGTGCCAGCAGCTTAGTCCCTACAGGGGGACGGCATCAGCCCCAGCATTTT. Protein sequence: CASSLVPTGGRHQPQHF.

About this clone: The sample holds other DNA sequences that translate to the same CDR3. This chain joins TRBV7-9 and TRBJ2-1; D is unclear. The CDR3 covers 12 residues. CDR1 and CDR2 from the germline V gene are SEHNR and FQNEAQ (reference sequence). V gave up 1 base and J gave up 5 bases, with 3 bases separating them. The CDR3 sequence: CASSLGDNEQFF. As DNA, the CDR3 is TGTGCCAGCAGCTTAGGTGACAATGAGCAGTTCTTC.

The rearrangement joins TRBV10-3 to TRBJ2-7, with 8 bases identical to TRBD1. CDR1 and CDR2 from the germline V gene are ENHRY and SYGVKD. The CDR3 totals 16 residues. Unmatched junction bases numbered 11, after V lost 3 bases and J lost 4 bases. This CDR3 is CAISDSGTGGPYEQYF. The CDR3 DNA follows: TGTGCCATCAGTGATAGTGGGACAGGAGGCCCTTACGAGCAGTACTTC.

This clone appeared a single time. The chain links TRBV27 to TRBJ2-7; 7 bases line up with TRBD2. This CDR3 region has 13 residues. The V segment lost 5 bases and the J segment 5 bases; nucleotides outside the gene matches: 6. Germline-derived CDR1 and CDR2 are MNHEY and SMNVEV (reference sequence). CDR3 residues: CASSPGGGNEQYF. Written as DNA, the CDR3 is TGTGCCAGCAGTCCGGGAGGAGGGAACGAGCAGTACTTC.

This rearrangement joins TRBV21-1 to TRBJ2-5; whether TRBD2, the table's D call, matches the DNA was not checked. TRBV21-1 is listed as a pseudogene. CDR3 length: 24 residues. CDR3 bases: TGTGCCAGCAGCAAAACACCGGGAGCCCCTCCTCAAAGGCTAGCGGACGAAGGGGAAGAGACCCAGTACTTC. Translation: CASSKTPGAPPQRLADEGEETQYF.

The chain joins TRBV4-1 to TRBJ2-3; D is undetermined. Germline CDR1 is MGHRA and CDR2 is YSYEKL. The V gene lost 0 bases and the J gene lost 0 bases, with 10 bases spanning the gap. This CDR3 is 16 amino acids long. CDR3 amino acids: CASSQDPALSTDTQYF. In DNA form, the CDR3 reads TGCGCCAGCAGCCAAGACCCAGCGTTAAGCACAGATACGCAGTATTTT.

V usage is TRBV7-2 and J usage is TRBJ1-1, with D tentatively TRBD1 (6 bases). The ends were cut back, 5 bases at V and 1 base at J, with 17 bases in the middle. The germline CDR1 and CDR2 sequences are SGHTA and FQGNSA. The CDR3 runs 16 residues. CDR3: CASSLWGQGGNTEAFF. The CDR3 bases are TGTGCCAGCAGCCTTTGGGGGCAGGGAGGGAACACTGAAGCTTTCTTT. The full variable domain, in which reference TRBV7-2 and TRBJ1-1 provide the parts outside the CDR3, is GAGVSQSPSNKVTEKGKDVELRCDPISGHTALYWYRQSLGQGLEFLIYFQGNSAPDKSGLPSDRFSAERTGGSVSTLTIQRTQQEDSAVYLCASSLWGQGGNTEAFFGQGTRLTVV.

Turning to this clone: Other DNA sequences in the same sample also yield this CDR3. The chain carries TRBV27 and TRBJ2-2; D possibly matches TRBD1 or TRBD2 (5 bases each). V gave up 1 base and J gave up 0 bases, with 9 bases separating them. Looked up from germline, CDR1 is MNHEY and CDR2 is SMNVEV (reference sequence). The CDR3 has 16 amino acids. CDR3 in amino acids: CASSLLGTANTGELFF. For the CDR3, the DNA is TGTGCCAGCAGTTTATTAGGGACCGCGAACACCGGGGAGCTGTTTTTT.

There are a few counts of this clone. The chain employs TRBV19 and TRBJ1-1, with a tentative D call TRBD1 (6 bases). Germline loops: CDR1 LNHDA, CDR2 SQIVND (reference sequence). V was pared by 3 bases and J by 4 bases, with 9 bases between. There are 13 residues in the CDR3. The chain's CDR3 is CASSIPRGTEAFF. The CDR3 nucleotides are TGTGCCAGTAGTATCCCCAGGGGCACTGAAGCTTTCTTT.

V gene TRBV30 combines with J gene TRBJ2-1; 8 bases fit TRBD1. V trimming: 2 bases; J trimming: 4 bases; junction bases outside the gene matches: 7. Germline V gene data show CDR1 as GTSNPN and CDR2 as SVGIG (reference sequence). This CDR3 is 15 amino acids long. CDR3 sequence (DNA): TGTGCCTGGAGTCCAACGGACAGGGCTTACAATGAGCAGTTCTTC. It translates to CAWSPTDRAYNEQFF.

CDR3 sequence: CASSSDRVRDEQFF. CDR3 bases: TGCGCCAGCAGCTCTGACAGGGTGAGGGATGAGCAGTTCTTC. The J gene is TRBJ2-1, the V gene TRBV5-1, with 7 positions matching TRBD1. With 3 bases clipped from V and 8 bases from J, the junction kept 8 bases outside the gene matches. CDR3 length equals 14 residues. From germline, CDR1 is SGHRS and CDR2 YFSETQ.

CDR3 in DNA: TGTGCCAGCAGCCAAGATTGGGCTAGCGTTGGCCAAGAGACCCAGTACTTC. This codes for CASSQDWASVGQETQYF. The chain recombines TRBV14 with TRBJ2-5, with a tentative D call TRBD2 (6 bases). Per the germline V gene, CDR1 is SGHDN and CDR2 is FVKESK. This CDR3 spans 17 amino acids. The ends were cut back, 0 bases at V and 1 base at J, with 15 bases in the middle.

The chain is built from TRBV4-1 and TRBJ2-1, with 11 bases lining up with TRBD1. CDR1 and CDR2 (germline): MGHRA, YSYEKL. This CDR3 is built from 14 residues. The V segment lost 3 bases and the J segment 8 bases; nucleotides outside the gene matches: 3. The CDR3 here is CASSHRTGGDEQFF. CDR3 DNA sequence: TGCGCCAGCAGCCACCGGACAGGGGGCGATGAGCAGTTCTTC.

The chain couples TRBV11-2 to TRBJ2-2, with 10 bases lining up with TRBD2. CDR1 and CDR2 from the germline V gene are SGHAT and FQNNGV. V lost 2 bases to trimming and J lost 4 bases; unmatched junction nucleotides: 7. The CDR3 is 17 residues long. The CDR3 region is CASSLSRLAGSTGELFF. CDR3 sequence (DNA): TGTGCCAGCAGCTTATCTCGACTAGCGGGTAGCACCGGGGAGCTGTTTTTT.

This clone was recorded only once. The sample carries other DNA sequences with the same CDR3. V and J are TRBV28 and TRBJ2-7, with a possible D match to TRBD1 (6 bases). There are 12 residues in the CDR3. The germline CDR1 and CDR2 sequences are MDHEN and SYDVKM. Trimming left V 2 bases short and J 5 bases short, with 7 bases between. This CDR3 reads CASSLPGDEQYF. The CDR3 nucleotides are TGTGCCAGCAGTTTACCAGGGGACGAGCAGTACTTC.

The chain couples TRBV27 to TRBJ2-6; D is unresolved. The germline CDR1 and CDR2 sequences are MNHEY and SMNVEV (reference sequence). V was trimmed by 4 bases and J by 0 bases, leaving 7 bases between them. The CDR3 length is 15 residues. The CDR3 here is CASSWVASGANVLTF. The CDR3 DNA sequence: TGTGCCAGCAGTTGGGTCGCCTCTGGGGCCAACGTCCTGACTTTC. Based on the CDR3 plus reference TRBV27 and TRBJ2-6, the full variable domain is EAQVTQNPRYLITVTGKKLTVTCSQNMNHEYMSWYRQDPGLGLRQIYYSMNVEVTDKGDVPEGYKVSRKEKRNFPLILESPSPNQTSLYFCASSWVASGANVLTFGAGSRLTVL.

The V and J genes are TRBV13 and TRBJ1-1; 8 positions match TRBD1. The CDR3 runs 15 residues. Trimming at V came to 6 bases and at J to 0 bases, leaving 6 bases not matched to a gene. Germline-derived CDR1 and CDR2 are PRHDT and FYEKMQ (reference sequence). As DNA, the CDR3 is TGTGCCAGCAGACCACGGACAGGGCTGAACACTGAAGCTTTCTTT. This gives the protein CASRPRTGLNTEAFF.

Here the CDR3 reads CASSYLQDGEQFF. Written as DNA, the CDR3 is TGTGCCAGCAGTTACTTACAGGACGGTGAGCAGTTCTTC. The gene calls are TRBV6-6 and TRBJ2-1, with D tentatively TRBD1 (5 bases). Deletions cut 1 base from V and 9 bases from J, with 10 bases between. Germline-derived CDR1 and CDR2 are MNHNY and SVGAGI (reference sequence). This CDR3 spans 13 amino acids.

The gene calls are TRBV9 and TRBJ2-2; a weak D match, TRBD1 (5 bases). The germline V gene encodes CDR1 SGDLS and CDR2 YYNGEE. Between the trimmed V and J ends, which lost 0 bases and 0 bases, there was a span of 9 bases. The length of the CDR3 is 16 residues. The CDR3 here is CASSVVVTANTGELFF. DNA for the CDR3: TGTGCCAGCAGCGTAGTTGTGACAGCGAACACCGGGGAGCTGTTTTTT.

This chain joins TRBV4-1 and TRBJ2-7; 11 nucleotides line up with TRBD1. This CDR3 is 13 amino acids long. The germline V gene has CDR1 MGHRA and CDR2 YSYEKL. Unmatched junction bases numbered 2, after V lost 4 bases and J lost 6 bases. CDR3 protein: CASSLGTGGEQYF. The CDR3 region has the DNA TGCGCCAGCAGCCTTGGGACAGGGGGCGAGCAGTACTTC.

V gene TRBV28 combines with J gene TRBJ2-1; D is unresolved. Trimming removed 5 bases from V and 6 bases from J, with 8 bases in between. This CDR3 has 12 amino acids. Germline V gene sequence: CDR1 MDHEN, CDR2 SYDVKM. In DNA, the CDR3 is TGTGCCAGCAGTCACGGCCCCAATGAGCAGTTCTTC. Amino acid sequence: CASSHGPNEQFF.

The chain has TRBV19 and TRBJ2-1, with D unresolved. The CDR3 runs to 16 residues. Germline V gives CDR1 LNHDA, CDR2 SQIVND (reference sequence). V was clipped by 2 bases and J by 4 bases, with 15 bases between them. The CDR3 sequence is CASSIYGEPAYNEQFF. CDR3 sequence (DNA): TGTGCCAGTAGTATATATGGAGAACCGGCATACAATGAGCAGTTCTTC.

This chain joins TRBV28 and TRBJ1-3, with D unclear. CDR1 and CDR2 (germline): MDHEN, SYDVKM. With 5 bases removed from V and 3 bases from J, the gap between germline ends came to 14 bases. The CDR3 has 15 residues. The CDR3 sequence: CASSLALGFGNTIYF. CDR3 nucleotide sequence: TGTGCCAGCAGTCTAGCGCTAGGGTTTGGAAACACCATATATTTT.

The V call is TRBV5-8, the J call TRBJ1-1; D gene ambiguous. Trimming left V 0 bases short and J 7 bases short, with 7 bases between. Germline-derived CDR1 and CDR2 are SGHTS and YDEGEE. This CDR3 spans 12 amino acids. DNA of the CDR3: TGTGCCAGCAGCTTGGGCGGGTATGAAGCTTTCTTT. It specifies CASSLGGYEAFF.

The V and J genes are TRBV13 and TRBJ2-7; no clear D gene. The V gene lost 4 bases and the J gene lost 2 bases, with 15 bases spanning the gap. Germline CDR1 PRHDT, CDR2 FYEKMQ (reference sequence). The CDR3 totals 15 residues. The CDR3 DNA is TGTGCCAGCAGCTCCAACGGGCAGGCGACCTACGAGCAGTACTTC. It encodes CASSSNGQATYEQYF.